These 28 T cell receptor beta chains originate from one sample sequenced in a study of breast tumors, draining lymph nodes, adjacent tissues. Using its own MiXCR run on the multiplex PCR reads, TCRdb lists one record per CDR3 protein. The sample includes 200,000 to 250,000 distinct CDR3 sequences, around 34% of them seen just once. Axillary draining lymph nodes of breast cancer patients supplied the node samples. The sample consisted of axillary lymph node tissue. The receptor set was obtained from a female donor with breast cancer. Some clones in this sample may be carry-over from other donors' samples.

The table lists this clonotype with a count of one. The rearrangement links TRBV7-9 to TRBJ2-2, with 9 bases identical to TRBD2. J gave up 7 bases and V 5 bases, and 8 bases lay outside the gene matches. Germline-derived CDR1 and CDR2 are SEHNR and FQNEAQ (reference sequence). This CDR3 has 15 residues. The CDR3 DNA follows: TGTGCCAGCAGCCCGCGGGGGGGCGGTTACGGGGAGCTGTTTTTT. Protein product: CASSPRGGGYGELFF.

This clonotype was detected ten times or more. The chain carries TRBV24-1 and TRBJ1-2; D possibly corresponds to TRBD1 (5 bases). The CDR3 contains 14 residues. V was shortened by 3 bases and J by 3 bases, with 10 bases between the two germline ends. Germline loops: CDR1 KGHDR, CDR2 SFDVKD. The CDR3, as DNA: TGTGCCACCAGTGATGCAGGGAGGGACTATGGCTACACCTTC. The encoded protein is CATSDAGRDYGYTF.

The chain employs TRBV15 and TRBJ2-1; 12 bases fit TRBD2. After removal of 0 bases from V and 10 bases from J, the junction contained 16 bases not matched to a gene. Germline CDR1 reads LNHNV; CDR2 reads YYDKDF (reference sequence). This CDR3 contains 19 residues. This CDR3 reads CATSRDWLAGGGLLTEQFF. The CDR3 DNA reads TGTGCCACCAGCAGAGATTGGCTAGCGGGAGGGGGTCTCTTAACGGAGCAGTTCTTC.

This chain uses TRBV9 with TRBJ1-6; possible D gene TRBD1, 5 bases. Germline values: CDR1 SGDLS, CDR2 YYNGEE. V was trimmed by 0 bases and J by 2 bases, leaving 12 bases between them. The CDR3 extends over 17 amino acids. In DNA, the CDR3 is TGTGCCAGCAGCGTAGGTATGGGGGTTGCCTATAATTCACCCCTCCACTTT. This translates into CASSVGMGVAYNSPLHF. Supplemented by reference TRBV9 and TRBJ1-6, the full variable domain reads DSGVTQTPKHLITATGQRVTLRCSPRSGDLSVYWYQQSLDQGLQFLIQYYNGEERAKGNILERFSAQQFPDLHSELNLSSLELGDSALYFCASSVGMGVAYNSPLHFGNGTRLTVT.

This clonotype showed up many times. V gene TRBV2 combines with J gene TRBJ2-7; a weak D match, TRBD2 (6 bases). Trimming removed 8 bases at V and 1 base at J, with 18 bases between. Germline lookup yields CDR1 SNHLY and CDR2 FYNNEI. The CDR3 length is 15 residues. The CDR3 nucleotides are TGTGCCAGCCGGGAAGGGCAGGCGGGATCCTACGAGCAGTACTTC. It specifies CASREGQAGSYEQYF. Together with reference TRBV2 and TRBJ2-7, the CDR3 gives the full variable domain: EPEVTQTPSHQVTQMGQEVILRCVPISNHLYFYWYRQILGQKVEFLVSFYNNEISEKSEIFDDQFSVERPDGSNFTLKIRSTKLEDSAMYFCASREGQAGSYEQYFGPGTRLTVT.

This clonotype was seen repeatedly, ten times or more. The gene calls are TRBV4-1 and TRBJ1-2; the match to TRBD1 covers 11 bases. The CDR3 contains 15 residues. Trimming removed 3 bases from V and 4 bases from J; junction bases left unmatched: 4. Germline V gene sequence: CDR1 MGHRA, CDR2 YSYEKL. CDR3 nucleotide sequence: TGCGCCAGCAGCCACGGGACAGGGGGAGGCTATGGCTACACCTTC. Translated: CASSHGTGGGYGYTF.

This clonotype was observed many times. The chain has TRBV2 and TRBJ1-2; D might be TRBD1 (6 bases). The V gene lost 6 bases and the J gene lost 7 bases, with 15 bases spanning the gap. CDR1 and CDR2 (germline): SNHLY, FYNNEI. This CDR3 has 13 residues. In DNA, the CDR3 is TGTGCCAGCAGGGGACATCAAATCGGTGGCTACACCTTC. This gives the protein CASRGHQIGGYTF.

This clonotype was recorded many times. V and J are TRBV4-1 and TRBJ2-1; D is unclear. The ends were cut back, 2 bases at V and 8 bases at J, with 13 bases in the middle. The CDR3 has 14 residues. The germline CDR1 and CDR2 sequences are MGHRA and YSYEKL. The CDR3 sequence: CASSQPGRSHEQFF. CDR3 nucleotide sequence: TGCGCCAGCAGCCAACCCGGTAGAAGCCATGAGCAGTTCTTC.

This clonotype has just one count. The rearrangement joins TRBV24-1 to TRBJ1-2; 7 nucleotides agree with TRBD1. The germline gives CDR1 KGHDR, CDR2 SFDVKD. The V segment lost 4 bases and the J segment 3 bases; nucleotides outside the gene matches: 4. CDR3 size: 14 residues. CDR3 sequence: CATSETGIYYGYTF. The CDR3 DNA follows: TGTGCCACCAGTGAGACAGGGATTTACTATGGCTACACCTTC.

This clonotype was recorded many times. This rearrangement joins TRBV20-1 to TRBJ1-3; D not resolved. The germline gives CDR1 DFQATT, CDR2 SNEGSKA (reference sequence). V was trimmed by 1 base and J by 4 bases, leaving 14 bases between them. The CDR3 is made up of 15 amino acids. CDR3 DNA: TGCAGTGCTAGAGGTGGGGTCGGGAGGGGAAACACCATATATTTT. Its protein product is CSARGGVGRGNTIYF.

This chain joins TRBV11-2 and TRBJ2-2; D perhaps matches TRBD2 (5 bases). Germline values: CDR1 SGHAT, CDR2 FQNNGV. This CDR3 spans 14 amino acids. Between the trimmed V and J ends, which lost 5 bases and 5 bases, there was a span of 12 bases. Here the CDR3 reads CASSPLSGTGELFF. The CDR3 coding sequence is TGTGCCAGCAGCCCCTTATCGGGGACCGGGGAGCTGTTTTTT. Supplemented by reference TRBV11-2 and TRBJ2-2, the full variable domain reads EAGVAQSPRYKIIEKRQSVAFWCNPISGHATLYWYQQILGQGPKLLIQFQNNGVVDDSQLPKDRFSAERLKGVDSTLKIQPAKLEDSAVYLCASSPLSGTGELFFGEGSRLTVL.

A word on this clonotype: A read error is possible here, since a much larger clone lies one base away. The J gene is TRBJ2-7, the V gene TRBV5-4; 8 bases map to TRBD1. CDR3 size: 16 residues. CDR1 is SGHNT, CDR2 YYREEE, per germline (reference sequence). The CDR3 region is CASSAWRRGLNYEQCF. CDR3 coding DNA: TGTGCCAGCAGTGCCTGGCGCAGGGGGCTGAACTACGAGCAGTGCTTC.

A word on this clonotype: As the CDR3 is not closed by the conserved phenylalanine or tryptophan, this likely results from a read error. The DNA is omitted, as the CDR3 cannot be located on it reliably, and the CDR3 follows TCRdb's listing. The rearrangement uses TRBV9 and TRBJ1-3; TRBD1, the table's D call, was not compared with the DNA. Germline V gene sequence: CDR1 SGDLS, CDR2 YYNGEE. The CDR3 sequence runs 11 residues, both termini included. CDR3 sequence: CASSVGTGRAN.

Comments on this clonotype: A much larger clone differs by one base, so this may be a read error. The chain uses TRBV7-8 and TRBJ2-2; a weak D match, TRBD1 (6 bases). Germline CDR1 is SGHVS and CDR2 is FQNEAQ. Trimming took 2 bases from V and 5 from J, leaving 12 bases between them. The CDR3 sequence is 15 residues long. CDR3 coding DNA: TGTGCCAGCAGCTTACTTCAGCAGGGGACCGGGGAGCTGTTTTTT. Its protein product is CASSLLQQGTGELFF. Full variable domain (missing parts from reference TRBV7-8 and TRBJ2-2): GAGVSQSPRYKVAKRGQDVALRCDPISGHVSLFWYQQALGQGPEFLTYFQNEAQLDKSGLPSDRFFAERPEGSVSTLKIQRTQQEDSAVYLCASSLLQQGTGELFFGEGSRLTVL.

In this sample, this clonotype turned up many times. The chain carries TRBV5-1 and TRBJ1-2; no reliable D call. Germline-derived CDR1 and CDR2 are SGHRS and YFSETQ. The CDR3 loop spans 13 amino acids. The ends were cut back, 2 bases at V and 4 bases at J, with 9 bases in the middle. CDR3 in DNA: TGCGCCAGCAGCTTTTCAGAGGGCTATGGCTACACCTTC. Protein: CASSFSEGYGYTF.

The chain has TRBV4-3 and TRBJ1-1, with D hard to call. Deletions cut 0 bases from V and 1 base from J, with 6 bases between. Per the germline V gene, CDR1 is LGHNA and CDR2 is YSLEER. This CDR3 contains 14 residues. The CDR3 reads CASSQDPENTEAFF. The CDR3 coding sequence is TGCGCCAGCAGCCAAGATCCGGAGAACACTGAAGCTTTCTTT.

This clonotype was found many times. The chain has TRBV5-8 and TRBJ2-1; 13 bases fit TRBD2. Germline V gene data show CDR1 as SGHTS and CDR2 as YDEGEE. Germline trimming cut 4 bases from V and 15 bases from J; bases unmatched to any gene: 4. The CDR3 has 12 amino acids. CDR3 sequence (DNA): TGTGCCAGCAGCGCGGGACTAGCGGGGCTGTTCTTC. It is translated as CASSAGLAGLFF. Filled out from reference TRBV5-8 and TRBJ2-1, the complete variable domain reads EAGVTQSPTHLIKTRGQQATLRCSPISGHTSVYWYQQALGLGLQFLLWYDEGEERNRGNFPPRFSGRQFPNYSSELNVNALELEDSALYLCASSAGLAGLFFGPGTRLTVL.

This clonotype was seen many times. This chain uses TRBV7-2 with TRBJ1-2; D not resolved. Trimming took off 1 base at V and 4 bases at J, with 10 bases between the two ends. The CDR3 has 14 amino acids. Germline V lookup: CDR1 SGHTA, CDR2 FQGNSA. The CDR3 nucleotides read TGTGCCAGCAGCTTAGATAGGACCGGCTATGGCTACACCTTC. Its translation is CASSLDRTGYGYTF.

This clonotype has at least ten counts. V is TRBV20-1 and J is TRBJ2-5; D is perhaps TRBD1 (6 bases). Per germline, CDR1 DFQATT and CDR2 SNEGSKA (reference sequence). This CDR3 contains 13 residues. The V and J ends lost 1 base and 5 bases respectively, with 11 bases between them. The CDR3 sequence is CSARVWGQETQYF. The CDR3 nucleotides are TGCAGTGCTAGAGTCTGGGGGCAGGAGACCCAGTACTTC.

This chain connects TRBV12-3 or TRBV12-4 to TRBJ1-3; 7 nucleotides align to TRBD1. The CDR3 contains 16 residues. V was clipped by 6 bases and J by 0 bases; unmatched bases: 8. CDR3 in DNA: TGTGCCAGCAGCTCCGGACAGGCATACTCTGGAAACACCATATATTTT. Amino acid sequence: CASSSGQAYSGNTIYF.

Only a few counts were recorded for this clonotype. This chain uses TRBV6-1 with TRBJ2-2, with TRBD2 matching over 7 bases. The V and J ends lost 8 bases and 0 bases, in that order; junction bases with no gene match: 6. The CDR3 totals 15 residues. CDR1 MNHNS and CDR2 SASEGT come from the germline V gene. CDR3 sequence: CASLWGGTNTGELFF. The CDR3 DNA reads as TGTGCCAGCTTATGGGGGGGGACGAACACCGGGGAGCTGTTTTTT.

This clonotype was seen at least ten times. The J gene is TRBJ2-3, the V gene TRBV10-3, with D perhaps matching TRBD2 (6 bases). V was clipped by 10 bases and J by 8 bases, with 13 bases between them. Germline values: CDR1 ENHRY, CDR2 SYGVKD. The CDR3 spans 11 residues. The CDR3 DNA is TGTGCCACTCGCGGGGCGGGTACGCAGTATTTT. Protein: CATRGAGTQYF.

The genes are TRBV10-3 and TRBJ1-1, with 8 bases that match TRBD1. This CDR3 region has 12 residues. The V gene's germline CDR1 is ENHRY and CDR2 SYGVKD. The V segment lost 4 bases and the J segment 7 bases; nucleotides outside the gene matches: 2. The CDR3 nucleotides read TGTGCCATCAGTGTACAGGGGGATGAAGCTTTCTTT. It specifies CAISVQGDEAFF.

This clonotype was detected ten times or more. The V and J genes are TRBV2 and TRBJ2-7, with D maybe TRBD2 (6 bases). Trimming left V 4 bases short and J 3 bases short, with 19 bases between. From germline, CDR1 is SNHLY and CDR2 FYNNEI. The CDR3 has 16 amino acids. The CDR3 DNA reads as TGTGCCAGCAGTGTGGGCCCAGCGGGTTCAGGCTACGAGCAGTACTTC. Residues: CASSVGPAGSGYEQYF.

This clonotype was observed many times. The genes are TRBV20-1 and TRBJ2-1; 7 nucleotides align to TRBD2. The CDR3 extends over 11 amino acids. Germline V gene sequence: CDR1 DFQATT, CDR2 SNEGSKA (reference sequence). V trimming: 5 bases; J trimming: 9 bases; junction bases outside the gene matches: 4. CDR3 nucleotides: TGCAGTGCTGGGAGGGCCGGTGAGCAGTTCTTC. Translated: CSAGRAGEQFF.

This clonotype has ten or more counts. V gene TRBV19 combines with J gene TRBJ1-2; 9 bases align to TRBD1. The trim removed 4 bases at V and 6 bases at J, leaving 6 bases unmatched. The length of the CDR3 is 14 residues. In germline, CDR1 is LNHDA, CDR2 SQIVND (reference sequence). As DNA, the CDR3 is TGTGCCAGTAGTACAACCGGGACAGGGAATGGCTACACCTTC. It is translated as CASSTTGTGNGYTF.

Many counts were recorded for this clonotype. The V and J genes are TRBV20-1 and TRBJ2-3; 7 nucleotides agree with TRBD2. The CDR3 totals 15 residues. The germline CDR1 and CDR2 sequences are DFQATT and SNEGSKA (reference sequence). V trimming: 0 bases; J trimming: 1 base; junction bases outside the gene matches: 4. CDR3 sequence: CSARDLAGGTDTQYF. CDR3 DNA: TGCAGTGCTAGAGATCTGGCGGGGGGCACAGATACGCAGTATTTT.

This clonotype was seen at least ten times. This chain joins TRBV20-1 and TRBJ2-5, with TRBD2 identical over 11 bases. J gave up 4 bases and V 3 bases, and 4 bases lay outside the gene matches. Germline V gives CDR1 DFQATT, CDR2 SNEGSKA (reference sequence). CDR3 length: 14 amino acids. The CDR3 DNA reads as TGCAGTGCTAGTTCACTAGCGGGGGTAGAGACCCAGTACTTC. Translated: CSASSLAGVETQYF.